Included here is one T cell receptor beta chain sequence, with context. Its antigen is unknown. The source of the sample is a study of CD8+ T cells in alopecia areata. Across the whole study: Treated patients were dosed with oral tofacitinib, taking 5 to 10 mg twice daily.

Extraction and reverse transcription of RNA yielded cDNA as the sequencing template. Sequencing was performed with immunoSEQ multiplex PCR; in TCRdb, only in-frame clones are kept and a portion is missing. This sample carries 110,000 to 150,000 clones, 45% to 60% of them seen once, and the ten largest clones take roughly 15%. V was trimmed by 4 bases and J by 3 bases, leaving 13 bases between them. This CDR3 has 14 residues. Germline V gene sequence: CDR1 SGDLS, CDR2 YYNGEE. The study's findings and limits: Numerous clones, expanded in lesions, remained in scalp and blood during tofacitinib. Both scalp clonality and the expanded CD8+ clones among the top 100 showed a significant decrease with tofacitinib.

The treatment denotes: oral pan-JAK inhibitor, 5-10 mg twice daily. From alopecia areata patients, lesional scalp punch biopsies and peripheral blood were collected. This sequence joins TRBV9 and TRBJ1-1, with a weak D call TRBD1 (5 bases). The sample was CD8+ T cells sorted from blood, taken at week 4, from a patient treated with tofacitinib. This sequence was found in a human donor with alopecia areata. The CDR3 loop reads CASSQGLGDTEAFF. The CDR3 DNA follows: TGTGCCAGCAGCCAAGGGTTGGGGGACACTGAAGCTTTCTTT.